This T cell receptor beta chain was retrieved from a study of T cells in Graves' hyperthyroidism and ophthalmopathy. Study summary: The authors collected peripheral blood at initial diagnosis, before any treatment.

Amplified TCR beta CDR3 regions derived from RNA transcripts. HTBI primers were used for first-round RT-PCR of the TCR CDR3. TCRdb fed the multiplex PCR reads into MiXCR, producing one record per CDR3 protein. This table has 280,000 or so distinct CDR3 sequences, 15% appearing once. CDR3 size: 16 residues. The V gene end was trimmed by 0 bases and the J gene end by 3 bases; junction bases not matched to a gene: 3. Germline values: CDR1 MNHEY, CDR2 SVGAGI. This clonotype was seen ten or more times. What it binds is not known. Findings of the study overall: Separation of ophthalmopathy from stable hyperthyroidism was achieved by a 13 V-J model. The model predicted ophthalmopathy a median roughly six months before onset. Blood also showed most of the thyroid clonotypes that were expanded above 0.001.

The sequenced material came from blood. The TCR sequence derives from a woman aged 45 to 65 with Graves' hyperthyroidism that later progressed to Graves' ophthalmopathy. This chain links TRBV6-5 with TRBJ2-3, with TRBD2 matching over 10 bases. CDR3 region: CASSYSPTSGTDTQYF. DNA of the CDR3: TGTGCCAGCAGTTACTCGCCGACTAGCGGGACAGATACGCAGTATTTT.